The 7 T cell receptor beta chains below all came from one sample that was sequenced in a study of T cell clonality in common variable immunodeficiency. The method was immunoSEQ multiplex PCR; TCRdb's version includes in-frame clones alone and lacks a portion of them. Altogether under 45,000 clones were found in the sample, and no singletons occur. Sequenced sample: peripheral blood mononuclear cells. The receptor set was obtained from a person aged 18 to 75 in good health.

In this sample, this clone turned up a few times. The read terminates 3 residues before the CDR3 end, so the remaining end is supplied by the germline J gene. The chain has TRBV30 and TRBJ1-1; D gene uncertain. Germline V gene sequence: CDR1 GTSNPN, CDR2 SVGIG (reference sequence). V was cut by 1 base and J by 1 base, with 10 bases left in between. The CDR3 is made up of 14 amino acids. The covered CDR3 bases are TGTGCCTGGAGTGACGACATACGGAACACTGAA. Translated: CAWSDDIRNTE. The whole CDR3 protein reads CAWSDDIRNTEAFF.

As concerns this clone: The read halts 3 residues ahead of the CDR3 end, with the missing end drawn from the germline J gene. The V and J genes are TRBV7-9 and TRBJ2-3, with 7 bases lining up with TRBD1. Germline V lookup: CDR1 SEHNR, CDR2 FQNEAQ (reference sequence). This CDR3 is 12 amino acids long. The part of the CDR3 DNA that was read is TGTGCCAGCAGCCGACAGGGAGAGACG. Its translation: CASSRQGET. The whole CDR3 sequence is CASSRQGETQYF.

This clone turned up a few times. The observed sequence ends 3 residues before the CDR3 terminus, with the missing tail filled in from the germline J gene. The chain has TRBV7-2 and TRBJ2-5; 8 positions match TRBD2. V dropped 5 bases and J dropped 0; count of bases not matched to a gene: 2. Germline V gene sequence: CDR1 SGHTA, CDR2 FQGNSA. There are 14 residues in the CDR3. The sequenced CDR3 bases are TGTGCCAGCAGCCCGCGGGGGGACCAAGAGACC. Its translation is CASSPRGDQET. The entire CDR3 protein reads CASSPRGDQETQYF.

This clone was observed at least ten times. The read ends 3 residues early relative to the CDR3; the germline J gene fills the gap. This chain joins TRBV7-2 and TRBJ2-1, with 11 positions matching TRBD2. The CDR3 spans 14 residues. The trim removed 6 bases at V and 6 bases at J, leaving 4 bases unmatched. CDR1 SGHTA and CDR2 FQGNSA come from the germline V gene. The CDR3 sequence: CASSRLAGTNEQFF. Partial CDR3 DNA: TGTGCCAGCAGTCGACTAGCGGGAACCAATGAG. Full variable domain (missing parts from reference TRBV7-2 and TRBJ2-1): GAGVSQSPSNKVTEKGKDVELRCDPISGHTALYWYRQSLGQGLEFLIYFQGNSAPDKSGLPSDRFSAERTGGSVSTLTIQRTQQEDSAVYLCASSRLAGTNEQFFGPGTRLTVL.

This clone has a handful of counts. Sequencing ends 3 residues short of the CDR3 end; the germline J gene provides the rest. This rearrangement joins TRBV7-8 to TRBJ1-2; a weak D match, TRBD1 (6 bases). The CDR3 loop spans 17 amino acids. Germline lookup yields CDR1 SGHVS and CDR2 FQNEAQ. Trimming stripped 1 base from V and 3 bases from J, with 18 bases between. CDR3 protein: CASSLEGFGGPDYGYTF. The sequenced part of the CDR3 DNA is TGTGCCAGCAGCTTAGAAGGGTTTGGGGGCCCCGACTATGGC.

This clone was counted at least ten times. The read ends 3 residues early relative to the CDR3; the germline J gene fills the gap. The chain is built from TRBV4-1 and TRBJ2-1; 8 nucleotides match TRBD2. This CDR3 spans 16 amino acids. Looked up from germline, CDR1 is MGHRA and CDR2 is YSYEKL. V gave up 1 base and J gave up 7 bases; unmatched junction bases: 9. The CDR3 DNA, read in part, is TGCGCCAGCAGCCAAGGGGCGGGGGGACTTTATAATGAG. Amino acid sequence: CASSQGAGGLYNE. Given in full, the CDR3 is CASSQGAGGLYNEQFF.

This clone was counted ten times or more. The read ends 3 residues before the CDR3 terminus; that terminus is restored from the germline J gene. This chain uses TRBV6-1 with TRBJ2-7; D ambiguous. The V end lost 4 bases, the J end lost 4 bases, and 5 bases lay between the germline ends. Germline V gives CDR1 MNHNS, CDR2 SASEGT. This CDR3 has 11 residues. CDR3 bases read: TGTGCCAGCAGTGCCCTTTACGAG. Protein product: CASSALYE. The whole CDR3 protein reads CASSALYEQYF.